The rows below give T cell receptor beta chains drawn from one sample of a study of blood T cell repertoires in COVID-19. The protocol was immunoSEQ multiplex PCR, while the TCRdb copy is restricted to in-frame clones and leaves out a portion. The repertoire holds 45,000 to 60,000 clones, with 80% to 90% as singletons. Sequencing was performed on peripheral blood. The receptors originated from a man aged 55 to 69 with acute or convalescent COVID-19. Each CDR3 is given without its conserved first and last residue.

TRBV3-1/TRBV3-2 | ASSQADRAAGYEQY
TRBV19 | ASSSGTGVLGNQPQH
TRBV3-1/TRBV3-2 | ASSQVSQRNTEAF
TRBV19 | ASSISGVAYNEQF
TRBV6-6 | ASSGTGYGYT
TRBV15 | ATSRGRGTGLGYT
TRBV18 | ASSPGGRGTEAF
TRBV11-1 | ASSQLGGNSYEQY
TRBV9 | ASSVAYLNTEAF
TRBV24-1 | ATSEVGSPYGYT
TRBV5-1 | ASSLEAGFSTDTQY
TRBV11-3 | ASSLFGLPEVKY
TRBV7-9 | ASTPPGTGELF
TRBV6-5 | ASRIDRGTEAF
TRBV5-1 | ASREGREAF
TRBV6-1 | ASSATAGGPGTDTQY
TRBV6-1 | ASSPHWDSKNIQY
TRBV29-1 | SVEAAAEGHT
TRBV7-2 | ASSLPGGSSYNSPLH
TRBV19 | ASRPGRGYQETQY
TRBV4-1 | ASSLFGAYEQY
TRBV24-1 | ATSESQGGNQPQH